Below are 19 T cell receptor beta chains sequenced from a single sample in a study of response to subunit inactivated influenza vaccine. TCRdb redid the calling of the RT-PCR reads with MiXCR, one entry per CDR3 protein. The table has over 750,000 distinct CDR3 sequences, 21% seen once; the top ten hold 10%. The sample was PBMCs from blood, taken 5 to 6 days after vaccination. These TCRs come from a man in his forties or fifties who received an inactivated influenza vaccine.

The CDR3 spells CASRHSGSYEQYF. CDR3 DNA sequence: TGTGCCAGCAGACACAGTGGCAGCTACGAGCAGTACTTC. The chain couples TRBV27 to TRBJ2-7; D remains unclear. Germline CDR1 reads MNHEY; CDR2 reads SMNVEV (reference sequence). Trimming cost V 6 bases and J 3 bases, with 12 bases left between them. The CDR3 covers 13 residues.

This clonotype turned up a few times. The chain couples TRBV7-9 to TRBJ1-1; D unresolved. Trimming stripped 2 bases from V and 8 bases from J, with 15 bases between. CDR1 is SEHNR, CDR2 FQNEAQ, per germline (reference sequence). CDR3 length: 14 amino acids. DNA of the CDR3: TGTGCCAGCAGCTTAAGTTTCCCGGAGGACGAAGCTTTCTTT. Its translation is CASSLSFPEDEAFF. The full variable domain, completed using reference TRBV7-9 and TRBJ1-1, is DTGVSQNPRHKITKRGQNVTFRCDPISEHNRLYWYRQTLGQGPEFLTYFQNEAQLEKSRLLSDRFSAERPKGSFSTLEIQRTEQGDSAMYLCASSLSFPEDEAFFGQGTRLTVV.

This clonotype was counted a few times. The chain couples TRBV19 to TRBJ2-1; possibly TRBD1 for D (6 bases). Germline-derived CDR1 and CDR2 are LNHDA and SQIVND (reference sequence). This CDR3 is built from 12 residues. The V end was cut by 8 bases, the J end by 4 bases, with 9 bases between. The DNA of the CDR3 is TGTGCCAGTGCAGACAGGTACAATGAGCAGTTCTTC. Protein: CASADRYNEQFF.

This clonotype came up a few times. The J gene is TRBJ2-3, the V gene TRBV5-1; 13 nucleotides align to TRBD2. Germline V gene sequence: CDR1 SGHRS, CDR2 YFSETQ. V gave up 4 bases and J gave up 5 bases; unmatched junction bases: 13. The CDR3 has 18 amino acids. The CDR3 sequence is CASSPGLAGAPGGDTQYF. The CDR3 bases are TGCGCCAGCAGCCCAGGACTAGCGGGGGCCCCCGGGGGAGATACGCAGTATTTT.

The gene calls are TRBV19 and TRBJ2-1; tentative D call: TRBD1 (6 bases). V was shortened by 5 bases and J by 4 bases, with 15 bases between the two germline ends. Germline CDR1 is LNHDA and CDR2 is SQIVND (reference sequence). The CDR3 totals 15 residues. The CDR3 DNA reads TGTGCCAGTAGTTTCCGACAGGTTAGTTACAATGAGCAGTTCTTC. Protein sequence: CASSFRQVSYNEQFF.

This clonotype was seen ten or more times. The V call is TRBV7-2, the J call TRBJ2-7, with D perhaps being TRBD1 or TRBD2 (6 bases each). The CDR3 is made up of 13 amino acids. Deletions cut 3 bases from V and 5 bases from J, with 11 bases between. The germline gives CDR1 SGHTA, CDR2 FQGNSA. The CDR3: CASSFRGPDEQYF. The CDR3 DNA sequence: TGTGCCAGCAGCTTCCGGGGGCCGGACGAGCAGTACTTC.

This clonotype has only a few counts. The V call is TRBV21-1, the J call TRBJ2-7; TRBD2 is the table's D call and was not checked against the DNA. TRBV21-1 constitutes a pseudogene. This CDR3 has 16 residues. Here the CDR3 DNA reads TGTGCCAGCAGCAAATTCGTAGGGACTAGCCTTTACGAGCAGTACTTC. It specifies CASSKFVGTSLYEQYF.

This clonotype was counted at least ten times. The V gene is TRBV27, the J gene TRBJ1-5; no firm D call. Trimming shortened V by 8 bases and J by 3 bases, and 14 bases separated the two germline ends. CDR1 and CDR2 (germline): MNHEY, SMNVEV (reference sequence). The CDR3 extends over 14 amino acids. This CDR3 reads CASGLWADNQPQHF. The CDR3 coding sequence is TGTGCCAGCGGTCTCTGGGCAGACAATCAGCCCCAGCATTTT.

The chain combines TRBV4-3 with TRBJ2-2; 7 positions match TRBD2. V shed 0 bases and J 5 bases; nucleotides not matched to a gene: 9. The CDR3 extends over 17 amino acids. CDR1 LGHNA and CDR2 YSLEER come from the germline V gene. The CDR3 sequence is CASSQELAGVGTGELFF. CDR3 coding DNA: TGCGCCAGCAGCCAAGAGTTAGCGGGTGTTGGGACCGGGGAGCTGTTTTTT.

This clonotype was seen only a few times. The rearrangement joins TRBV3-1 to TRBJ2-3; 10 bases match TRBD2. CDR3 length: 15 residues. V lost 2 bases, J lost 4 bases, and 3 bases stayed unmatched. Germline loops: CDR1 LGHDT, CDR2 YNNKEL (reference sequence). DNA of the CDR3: TGTGCCAGCAGCCAAACCGGGACTAGCGCAGATACGCAGTATTTT. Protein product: CASSQTGTSADTQYF.

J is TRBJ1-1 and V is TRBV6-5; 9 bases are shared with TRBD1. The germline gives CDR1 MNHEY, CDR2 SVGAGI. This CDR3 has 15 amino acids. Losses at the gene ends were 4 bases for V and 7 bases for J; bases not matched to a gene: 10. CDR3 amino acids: CASSSSTGGRGEAFF. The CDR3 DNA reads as TGTGCCAGCAGTTCATCGACAGGGGGACGGGGTGAAGCTTTCTTT.

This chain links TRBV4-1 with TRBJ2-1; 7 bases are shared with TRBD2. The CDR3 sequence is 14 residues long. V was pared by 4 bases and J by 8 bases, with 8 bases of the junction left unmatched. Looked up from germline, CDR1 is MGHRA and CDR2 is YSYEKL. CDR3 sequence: CASSLGSGVDEQFF. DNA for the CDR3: TGCGCCAGCAGCCTAGGCAGCGGGGTAGATGAGCAGTTCTTC.

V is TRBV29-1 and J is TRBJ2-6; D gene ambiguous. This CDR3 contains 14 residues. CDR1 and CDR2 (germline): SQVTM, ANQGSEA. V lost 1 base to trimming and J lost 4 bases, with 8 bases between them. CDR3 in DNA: TGCAGCGTTGAAGTTGAAACCGGGGCCAACGTCCTGACTTTC. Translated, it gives CSVEVETGANVLTF.

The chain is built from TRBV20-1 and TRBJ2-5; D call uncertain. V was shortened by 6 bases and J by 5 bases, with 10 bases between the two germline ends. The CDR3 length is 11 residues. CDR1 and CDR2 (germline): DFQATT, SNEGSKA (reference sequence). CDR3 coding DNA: TGCAGTGCCATCCGGACGGAGACCCAGTACTTC. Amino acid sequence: CSAIRTETQYF.

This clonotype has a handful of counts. CDR3 protein: CSAMPPRHRYNEQFF. In DNA, the CDR3 is TGCAGTGCTATGCCCCCGAGACACCGATACAATGAGCAGTTCTTC. The chain uses TRBV20-1 and TRBJ2-1; no firm D call. Germline V gene sequence: CDR1 DFQATT, CDR2 SNEGSKA (reference sequence). The CDR3 consists of 15 residues. Trimming stripped 4 bases from V and 4 bases from J, with 17 bases between.

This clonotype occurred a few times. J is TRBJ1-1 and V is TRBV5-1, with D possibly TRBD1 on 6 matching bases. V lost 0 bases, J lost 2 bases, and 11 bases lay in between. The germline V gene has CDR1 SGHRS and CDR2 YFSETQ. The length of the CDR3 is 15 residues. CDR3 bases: TGCGCCAGCAGCTTGGACAGGGCGGGAAACACTGAAGCTTTCTTT. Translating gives CASSLDRAGNTEAFF.

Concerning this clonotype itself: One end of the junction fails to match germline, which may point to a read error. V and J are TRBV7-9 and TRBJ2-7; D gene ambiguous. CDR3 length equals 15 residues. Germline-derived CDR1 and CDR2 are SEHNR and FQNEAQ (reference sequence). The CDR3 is CASRLGEWADDEQYF. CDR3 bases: TGTGCCAGCAGATTAGGAGAGTGGGCAGACGACGAGCAGTACTTC.

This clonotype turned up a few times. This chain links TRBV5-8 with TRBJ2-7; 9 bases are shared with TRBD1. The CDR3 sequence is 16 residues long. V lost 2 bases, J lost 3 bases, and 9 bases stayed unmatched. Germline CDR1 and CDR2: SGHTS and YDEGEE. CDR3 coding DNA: TGTGCCAGCAGCTTACCCGGGGGACAGGGTTTCTACGAGCAGTACTTC. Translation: CASSLPGGQGFYEQYF.

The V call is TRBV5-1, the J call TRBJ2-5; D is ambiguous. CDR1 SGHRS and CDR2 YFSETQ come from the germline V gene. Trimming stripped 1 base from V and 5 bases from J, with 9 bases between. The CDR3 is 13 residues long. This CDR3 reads CASSLSGDETQYF. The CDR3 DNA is TGCGCCAGCAGCTTGTCAGGTGATGAGACCCAGTACTTC.